Listed below are T cell receptor beta chains from one sample, sequenced in a study of T cell responses to AZD1222 COVID-19 vaccine. Method: immunoSEQ multiplex PCR; TCRdb's copy keeps in-frame clones and lacks some. The sample carries about 140,000 clones, around 90% recorded once. The source was peripheral blood, collected 28 days after the second AZD1222 dose. The receptors here all came from an adult who received the AZD1222 COVID-19 vaccine. The CDR3 runs from the conserved cysteine through the conserved F or W. The order of the fields is J gene, V gene, CDR3 protein.

j_gene: TRBJ1-1; v_gene: TRBV30; CDR3aa: CAWSVRGQGYTEAFF
j_gene: TRBJ1-2; v_gene: TRBV10-3; CDR3aa: CAIRPGGHSYTF
j_gene: TRBJ1-5; v_gene: TRBV6-5; CDR3aa: CASSMQGGQPQHF
j_gene: TRBJ1-5; v_gene: TRBV7-8; CDR3aa: CASSLAQGRNQPQHF
j_gene: TRBJ2-6; v_gene: TRBV7-9; CDR3aa: CASSTTDRGLRSGANVLTF
j_gene: TRBJ2-3; v_gene: TRBV18; CDR3aa: CASSPSLLAGANPDHELPWDTQYF
j_gene: TRBJ1-1; v_gene: TRBV5-1; CDR3aa: CASSFAGGKNTEAFF
j_gene: TRBJ2-7; v_gene: TRBV4-1; CDR3aa: CASSRTTALYEQYF
j_gene: TRBJ1-2; v_gene: TRBV7-2; CDR3aa: CASSPQDSNYGYTF
j_gene: TRBJ1-5; v_gene: TRBV6-6; CDR3aa: CASSPQSQPQHF
j_gene: TRBJ2-2; v_gene: TRBV6-5; CDR3aa: CASSYNGELFF
j_gene: TRBJ1-1; v_gene: TRBV7-4; CDR3aa: CASSLAASLNTEAFF
j_gene: TRBJ1-3; v_gene: TRBV15; CDR3aa: CATSRERGRAVQGNTIYF
j_gene: TRBJ2-7; v_gene: TRBV2; CDR3aa: CASRFSGSISYEQYF
j_gene: TRBJ1-5; v_gene: TRBV5-1; CDR3aa: CASSVQGGNQPQHF
j_gene: TRBJ1-3; v_gene: TRBV7-9; CDR3aa: CASSLGRADSGNTIYF
j_gene: TRBJ1-6; v_gene: TRBV23-1; CDR3aa: CASSQPTVSSYNSPLHF
j_gene: TRBJ1-1; v_gene: TRBV3-1/TRBV3-2; CDR3aa: CASSPLGATEAFF
j_gene: TRBJ1-5; v_gene: TRBV6-5; CDR3aa: CASSYQGSGQPQHF
j_gene: TRBJ1-5; v_gene: TRBV18; CDR3aa: CASSPTGPSNQPQHF
j_gene: TRBJ2-5; v_gene: TRBV5-4; CDR3aa: CASSWGETQYF
j_gene: TRBJ2-6; v_gene: TRBV30; CDR3aa: CAWSVQAGANVLTF
j_gene: TRBJ1-2; v_gene: TRBV30; CDR3aa: CAWSADRGLSGYTF
j_gene: TRBJ2-1; v_gene: TRBV7-3; CDR3aa: CASSTWADNEQFF
j_gene: TRBJ2-7; v_gene: TRBV21-1; CDR3aa: CASSRRRASYEQYF
j_gene: TRBJ2-3; v_gene: TRBV13; CDR3aa: CASSFFRERDTQYF
j_gene: TRBJ1-4; v_gene: TRBV6-1; CDR3aa: CASSEVPGSEKLFF
j_gene: TRBJ1-5; v_gene: TRBV18; CDR3aa: CASSYTTTGGISNQPQHF
j_gene: TRBJ2-5; v_gene: TRBV5-1; CDR3aa: CASSLGAAQETQYF
j_gene: TRBJ1-5; v_gene: TRBV6-5; CDR3aa: CASSRLRGGQPQHF
j_gene: TRBJ1-6; v_gene: TRBV18; CDR3aa: CASSPGSSYNSPLHF
j_gene: TRBJ2-4; v_gene: TRBV25-1; CDR3aa: CASSGGGEAKNIQYF
j_gene: TRBJ1-6; v_gene: TRBV19; CDR3aa: CASSRDTSSSYNSPLHF
j_gene: TRBJ1-2; v_gene: TRBV2; CDR3aa: CASTPPYYGYTF
j_gene: TRBJ1-1; v_gene: TRBV3-1/TRBV3-2; CDR3aa: CASSQRPAFNTEAFF
j_gene: TRBJ1-6; v_gene: TRBV10-2; CDR3aa: CASRDEWGSPLHF
j_gene: TRBJ1-3; v_gene: TRBV10-1; CDR3aa: CASRTANSGNTIYF
j_gene: TRBJ2-4; v_gene: TRBV19; CDR3aa: CASSKGLAGAQNIQYF
j_gene: TRBJ1-5; v_gene: TRBV28; CDR3aa: CASSLPGNQPQHF
j_gene: TRBJ2-1; v_gene: TRBV18; CDR3aa: CASSPWGEQFF
j_gene: TRBJ1-6; v_gene: TRBV30; CDR3aa: CAWSAQGGRNSPLHF
j_gene: TRBJ2-7; v_gene: TRBV5-4; CDR3aa: CASSLGPGQGYEQYF
j_gene: TRBJ2-1; v_gene: TRBV4-1; CDR3aa: CASSHGLADLNEQFF
j_gene: TRBJ1-2; v_gene: TRBV30; CDR3aa: CACRPYGYTF
j_gene: TRBJ2-2; v_gene: TRBV19; CDR3aa: CASSLRTGGGTGELFF
j_gene: TRBJ2-1; v_gene: TRBV27; CDR3aa: CASSLGTSGRGAYNEQFF
j_gene: TRBJ1-2; v_gene: TRBV6-5; CDR3aa: CASYPGAYGYTF
j_gene: TRBJ2-1; v_gene: TRBV30; CDR3aa: CAWSLGALESSYNEQFF
j_gene: TRBJ1-1; v_gene: TRBV12-5; CDR3aa: CASGEGPGGTEAFF
j_gene: TRBJ2-1; v_gene: TRBV10-3; CDR3aa: CATGTSGAFSYNEQFF
j_gene: TRBJ2-5; v_gene: TRBV2; CDR3aa: CASSLGRSQETQYF
j_gene: TRBJ1-2; v_gene: TRBV9; CDR3aa: CASSVGGASYTF
j_gene: TRBJ1-2; v_gene: TRBV21-1; CDR3aa: CASSKDQGDYGYTF
j_gene: TRBJ1-1; v_gene: TRBV18; CDR3aa: CASSLVGGRNTEAFF
j_gene: TRBJ1-2; v_gene: TRBV16; CDR3aa: CASSPEGSLYDYGYTF